The 12 T cell receptor beta chains given below trace back to one sample, sequenced in a study of cytomegalovirus exposure and HLA in healthy donors. The PCR employed 60 Vbeta primers together with 13 Jbeta primers. The protocol was immunoSEQ multiplex PCR, while the TCRdb copy is restricted to in-frame clones and leaves out a portion. The sample lists 130,000 or so clones; roughly 82% were seen once. The sample comprised PBMCs. The receptors shown here come from a young woman in good health and CMV-seronegative.

This chain uses TRBV5-8 with TRBJ1-2; D is unclear. Trimming shortened V by 4 bases and J by 2 bases, and 12 bases separated the two germline ends. Germline values: CDR1 SGHTS, CDR2 YDEGEE. The CDR3 runs 14 residues. Here the CDR3 reads CASSDHSRNYGYTF. CDR3 in DNA: TGTGCCAGCAGCGATCACAGTAGGAACTATGGCTACACCTTC. Filled out from reference TRBV5-8 and TRBJ1-2, the complete variable domain reads EAGVTQSPTHLIKTRGQQATLRCSPISGHTSVYWYQQALGLGLQFLLWYDEGEERNRGNFPPRFSGRQFPNYSSELNVNALELEDSALYLCASSDHSRNYGYTFGSGTRLTVV.

The rearrangement uses TRBV7-2 and TRBJ2-5, with 11 bases lining up with TRBD1. The trim removed 5 bases at V and 0 bases at J, leaving 2 bases unmatched. The CDR3 covers 15 residues. Germline-derived CDR1 and CDR2 are SGHTA and FQGNSA. As DNA, the CDR3 is TGTGCCAGCAGCCGGGACAGGGGGAACCAAGAGACCCAGTACTTC. The encoded protein is CASSRDRGNQETQYF.

This clone was seen more than once but under ten times. This rearrangement joins TRBV5-1 to TRBJ1-6; D remains ambiguous. The germline V and J ends were trimmed by 8 bases and 9 bases, with 15 bases remaining between them. This CDR3 contains 13 residues. Germline-derived CDR1 and CDR2 are SGHRS and YFSETQ. The CDR3 here is CASSIQAGSPLHF. The CDR3 nucleotides read TGCGCCAGTTCTATTCAAGCAGGTTCACCCCTCCACTTT.

This chain connects TRBV6-1 to TRBJ2-5, with 11 bases fitting TRBD2. The J call may not be correct, given that the DNA end is closer to TRBJ2-7. This CDR3 contains 15 residues. CDR1 MNHNS and CDR2 SASEGT come from the germline V gene. CDR3 nucleotide sequence: TGTGCCAGCAGTGAAAGACTAGCGGGGTCCTACGAGCAGTACTTC. This sequence encodes CASSERLAGSYEQYF.

This clone was found once. This chain connects TRBV14 to TRBJ2-1, with TRBD2 matching over 9 bases. Germline lookup yields CDR1 SGHDN and CDR2 FVKESK. This CDR3 has 16 residues. Trimming took 3 bases from V and 0 from J; bases not matched to a gene: 3. CDR3: CASSHLSGSSYNEQFF. The CDR3 DNA is TGTGCCAGCAGCCACCTTAGCGGGAGCTCCTACAATGAGCAGTTCTTC.

This clone appeared once. The rearrangement joins TRBV19 to TRBJ2-2, with 9 bases matching TRBD1. The CDR3 is 16 residues long. J lost 2 bases, V lost 3 bases, and 4 bases had no gene match. The germline V gene has CDR1 LNHDA and CDR2 SQIVND (reference sequence). The CDR3 here is CASSMETGGNTGELFF. In nucleotides, the CDR3 is TGTGCCAGTAGTATGGAAACAGGGGGCAACACCGGGGAGCTGTTTTTT. The entire variable domain, with the rest obtained from reference TRBV19 and TRBJ2-2, is as follows: DGGITQSPKYLFRKEGQNVTLSCEQNLNHDAMYWYRQDPGQGLRLIYYSQIVNDFQKGDIAEGYSVSREKKESFPLTVTSAQKNPTAFYLCASSMETGGNTGELFFGEGSRLTVL.

This clone was seen a few times. The chain employs TRBV6-7 and TRBJ1-4, with D uncertain. TRBV6-7 qualifies as an ORF whose function is uncertain. V lost 0 bases and J 8 bases, leaving 16 bases between the germline ends. The CDR3 extends over 16 amino acids. The DNA of the CDR3 is TGTGCCAGCAGTTACTCGATCCCCCGGAGGTGGGAAAAACTGTTTTTT. It is translated as CASSYSIPRRWEKLFF.

The chain couples TRBV18 to TRBJ2-5; D is uncertain. V was pared by 0 bases and J by 5 bases, with 10 bases between. Looked up from germline, CDR1 is KGHSH and CDR2 is LQKENI. This CDR3 contains 14 residues. CDR3 coding DNA: TGTGCCAGCTCACCACCAAGTAATGGCGAGACCCAGTACTTC. This sequence encodes CASSPPSNGETQYF.

The genes are TRBV7-9 and TRBJ1-2; D uncertain. V lost 2 bases, J lost 0 bases, and 4 bases lay in between. CDR1 is SEHNR, CDR2 FQNEAQ, per germline (reference sequence). The CDR3 sequence is 13 residues long. CDR3 nucleotide sequence: TGTGCCAGCAGCTTAAATACTAACTATGGCTACACCTTC. Protein sequence: CASSLNTNYGYTF. Combining the CDR3 with reference TRBV7-9 and TRBJ1-2 gives the whole variable domain DTGVSQNPRHKITKRGQNVTFRCDPISEHNRLYWYRQTLGQGPEFLTYFQNEAQLEKSRLLSDRFSAERPKGSFSTLEIQRTEQGDSAMYLCASSLNTNYGYTFGSGTRLTVV.

The J gene is TRBJ2-5, the V gene TRBV2, with D perhaps matching TRBD1 (5 bases). The CDR3 covers 13 residues. V dropped 7 bases and J dropped 5 bases, with 14 bases sitting between them. The germline V gene encodes CDR1 SNHLY and CDR2 FYNNEI. CDR3 region: CASKGDAWETQYF. CDR3 DNA: TGTGCCAGCAAAGGGGATGCATGGGAGACCCAGTACTTC.

J is TRBJ1-1 and V is TRBV6-6; D is perhaps TRBD1 (5 bases). Trimming took 6 bases from V and 0 from J, leaving 11 bases between them. Looked up from germline, CDR1 is MNHNY and CDR2 is SVGAGI (reference sequence). The CDR3 length is 14 residues. The CDR3 sequence is CASRTDSMNTEAFF. In nucleotides, the CDR3 is TGTGCCAGCAGGACTGACAGCATGAACACTGAAGCTTTCTTT.

The chain couples TRBV5-1 to TRBJ1-6, with a possible D match to TRBD1 (5 bases). V was shortened by 3 bases and J by 8 bases, with 12 bases between the two germline ends. Germline loops: CDR1 SGHRS, CDR2 YFSETQ. The CDR3 is made up of 14 amino acids. CDR3 sequence: CASSSAPGDSPLHF. CDR3 nucleotide sequence: TGCGCCAGCAGCTCAGCTCCGGGGGATTCACCCCTCCACTTT.